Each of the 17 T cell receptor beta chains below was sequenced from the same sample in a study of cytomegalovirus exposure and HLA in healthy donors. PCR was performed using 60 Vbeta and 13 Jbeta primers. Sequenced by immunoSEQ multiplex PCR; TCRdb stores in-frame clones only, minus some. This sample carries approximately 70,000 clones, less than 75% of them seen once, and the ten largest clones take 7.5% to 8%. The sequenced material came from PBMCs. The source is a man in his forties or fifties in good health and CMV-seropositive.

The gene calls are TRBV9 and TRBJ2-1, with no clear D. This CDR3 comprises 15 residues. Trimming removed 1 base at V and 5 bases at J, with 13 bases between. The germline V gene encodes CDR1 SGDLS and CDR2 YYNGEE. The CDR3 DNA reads TGTGCCAGCAGCGTACACACCGCCGCCGACAATGAGCAGTTCTTC. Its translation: CASSVHTAADNEQFF.

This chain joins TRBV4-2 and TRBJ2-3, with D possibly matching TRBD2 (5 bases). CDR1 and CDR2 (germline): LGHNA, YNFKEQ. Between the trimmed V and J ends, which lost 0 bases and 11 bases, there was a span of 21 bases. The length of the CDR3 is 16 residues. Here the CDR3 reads CASSQESGGLPIGQYF. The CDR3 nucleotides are TGTGCCAGCAGCCAAGAGTCAGGAGGACTCCCGATAGGGCAGTATTTT.

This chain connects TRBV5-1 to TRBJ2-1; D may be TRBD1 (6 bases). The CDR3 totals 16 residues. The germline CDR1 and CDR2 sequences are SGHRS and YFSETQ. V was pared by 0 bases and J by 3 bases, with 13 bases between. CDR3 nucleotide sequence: TGCGCCAGCAGCTTGGTAGGACAGTCCCGCTACAATGAGCAGTTCTTC. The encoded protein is CASSLVGQSRYNEQFF.

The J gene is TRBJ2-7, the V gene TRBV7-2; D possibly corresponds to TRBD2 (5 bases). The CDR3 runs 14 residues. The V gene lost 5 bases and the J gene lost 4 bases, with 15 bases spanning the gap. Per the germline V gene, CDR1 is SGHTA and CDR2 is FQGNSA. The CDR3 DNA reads TGTGCCAGCAGCAGGAGCCACGGGATATACGAGCAGTACTTC. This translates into CASSRSHGIYEQYF.

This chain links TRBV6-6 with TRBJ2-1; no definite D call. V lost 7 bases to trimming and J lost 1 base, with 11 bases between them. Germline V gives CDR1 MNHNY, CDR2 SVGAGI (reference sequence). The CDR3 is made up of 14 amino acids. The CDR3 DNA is TGTGCCAGCACCAAAACCAGTTCCTACAATGAGCAGTTCTTC. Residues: CASTKTSSYNEQFF.

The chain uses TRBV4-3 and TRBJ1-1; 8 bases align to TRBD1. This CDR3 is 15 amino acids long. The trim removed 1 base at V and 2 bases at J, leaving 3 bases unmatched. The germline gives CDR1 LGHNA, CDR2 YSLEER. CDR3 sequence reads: CASSQVTGGNTEAFF. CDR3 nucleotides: TGCGCCAGCAGCCAAGTTACAGGGGGAAACACTGAAGCTTTCTTT.

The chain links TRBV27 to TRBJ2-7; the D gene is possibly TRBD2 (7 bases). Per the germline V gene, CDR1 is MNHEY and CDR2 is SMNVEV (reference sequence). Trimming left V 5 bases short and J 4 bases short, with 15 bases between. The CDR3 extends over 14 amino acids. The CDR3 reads CASSPFGGQYEQYF. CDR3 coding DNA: TGTGCCAGCAGTCCCTTCGGGGGGCAGTACGAGCAGTACTTC.

Written as DNA, the CDR3 is TGTGCCAGCAGTTCGACAGTTCTCAATAACTATGGCTACACCTTC. Residues: CASSSTVLNNYGYTF. This chain uses TRBV27 with TRBJ1-2; a weak D match, TRBD1 (5 bases). Germline CDR1 and CDR2: MNHEY and SMNVEV (reference sequence). Trimming removed 4 bases at V and 1 base at J, with 13 bases between. This CDR3 has 15 residues.

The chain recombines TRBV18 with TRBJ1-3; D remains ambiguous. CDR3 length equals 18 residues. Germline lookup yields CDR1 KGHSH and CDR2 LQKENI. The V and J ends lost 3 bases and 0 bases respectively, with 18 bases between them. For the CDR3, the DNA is TGTGCCAGCTCACCCACCGCTGGGCCCGCGAGCTCTGGAAACACCATATATTTT. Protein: CASSPTAGPASSGNTIYF. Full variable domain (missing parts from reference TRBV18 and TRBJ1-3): NAGVMQNPRHLVRRRGQEARLRCSPMKGHSHVYWYRQLPEEGLKFMVYLQKENIIDESGMPKERFSAEFPKEGPSILRIQQVVRGDSAAYFCASSPTAGPASSGNTIYFGEGSWLTVV.

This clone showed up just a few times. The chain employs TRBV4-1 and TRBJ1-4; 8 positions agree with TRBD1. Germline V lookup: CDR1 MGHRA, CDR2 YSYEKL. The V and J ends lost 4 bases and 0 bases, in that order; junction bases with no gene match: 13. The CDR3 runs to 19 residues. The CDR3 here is CASSLARQGTGTTNEKLFF. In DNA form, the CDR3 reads TGCGCCAGCAGCCTCGCGAGACAGGGGACAGGTACAACTAATGAAAAACTGTTTTTT.

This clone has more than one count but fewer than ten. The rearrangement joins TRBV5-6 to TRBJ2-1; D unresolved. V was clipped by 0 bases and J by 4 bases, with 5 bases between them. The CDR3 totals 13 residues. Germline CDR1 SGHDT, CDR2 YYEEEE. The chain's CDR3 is CASSLGTYNEQFF. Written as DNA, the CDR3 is TGTGCCAGCAGCTTGGGAACTTACAATGAGCAGTTCTTC.

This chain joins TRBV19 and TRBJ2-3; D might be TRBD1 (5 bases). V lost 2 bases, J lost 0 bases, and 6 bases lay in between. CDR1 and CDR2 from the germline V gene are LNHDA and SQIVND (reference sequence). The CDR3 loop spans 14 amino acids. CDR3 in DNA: TGTGCCAGTAGTATACAGGGTAGCACAGATACGCAGTATTTT. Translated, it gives CASSIQGSTDTQYF.

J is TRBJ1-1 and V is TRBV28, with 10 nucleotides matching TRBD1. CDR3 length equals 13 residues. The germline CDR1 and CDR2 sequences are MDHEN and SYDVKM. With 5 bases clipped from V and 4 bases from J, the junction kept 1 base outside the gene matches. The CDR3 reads CASSRTGGTEAFF. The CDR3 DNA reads TGTGCCAGCAGTCGGACAGGGGGCACTGAAGCTTTCTTT.

DNA of the CDR3: TGCGCCAGCGCCTGGGGACAGGGGATTGAAGCTTTCTTT. Its translation: CASAWGQGIEAFF. The V gene is TRBV5-1, the J gene TRBJ1-1; 10 bases are shared with TRBD1. CDR3 length equals 13 residues. The V segment lost 7 bases and the J segment 7 bases; nucleotides outside the gene matches: 7. Germline CDR1 and CDR2: SGHRS and YFSETQ. The full variable domain, with the rest looked up from reference TRBV5-1 and TRBJ1-1, is KAGVTQTPRYLIKTRGQQVTLSCSPISGHRSVSWYQQTPGQGLQFLFEYFSETQRNKGNFPGRFSGRQFSNSRSEMNVSTLELGDSALYLCASAWGQGIEAFFGQGTRLTVV.

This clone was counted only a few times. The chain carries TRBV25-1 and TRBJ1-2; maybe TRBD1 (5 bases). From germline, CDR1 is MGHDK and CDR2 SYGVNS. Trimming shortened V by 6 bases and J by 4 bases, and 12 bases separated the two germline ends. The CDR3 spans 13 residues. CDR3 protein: CASRPQGTYGYTF. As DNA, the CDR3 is TGTGCCAGCAGACCCCAGGGTACCTATGGCTACACCTTC.

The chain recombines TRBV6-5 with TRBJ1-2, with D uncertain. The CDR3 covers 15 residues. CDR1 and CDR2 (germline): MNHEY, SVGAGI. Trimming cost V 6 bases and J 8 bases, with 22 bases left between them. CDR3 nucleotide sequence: TGTGCCAGCAGCAACTTCGGACTACCTGTGGAGGGCTACACCTTC. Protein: CASSNFGLPVEGYTF.

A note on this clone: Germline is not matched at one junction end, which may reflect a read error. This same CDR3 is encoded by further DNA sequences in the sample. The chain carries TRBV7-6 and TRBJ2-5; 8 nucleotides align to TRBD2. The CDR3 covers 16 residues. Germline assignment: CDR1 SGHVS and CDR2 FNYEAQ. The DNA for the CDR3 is TGCGCCAGCAGCTATGGACTAGCTACCCGCCAAGAGACCCAGTACTTC. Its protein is CASSYGLATRQETQYF.